This T cell receptor beta chain was sequenced in a study of T cells in Graves' hyperthyroidism and ophthalmopathy. Notes on the study in general: Ophthalmopathy was separated from stable hyperthyroidism by a 13 V-J model. It was a median 6.5 months before onset that the model predicted ophthalmopathy.

This clonotype came up many times. Its antigen is as yet unknown. Amplification targeted TCR beta CDR3 regions from RNA transcripts. TCR CDR3 underwent first-round RT-PCR with the HTBI primer set. TCRdb processed the multiplex PCR reads anew with MiXCR; each CDR3 protein has one entry. The sample records 300,000 to 400,000 distinct CDR3 sequences, roughly 18% being singletons. From germline, CDR1 is MNHEY and CDR2 SMNVEV (reference sequence). The CDR3 has 19 amino acids. With V trimmed by 2 bases and J by 2 bases, 8 bases remained unmatched. V gene TRBV27 combines with J gene TRBJ2-3, with 15 bases that match TRBD2. The sequencing input was blood. The TCR was taken from a young man with Graves' ophthalmopathy. The DNA of the CDR3 is TGTGCCAGCAGTTTAGGAGGACTAGCGGGGGGGCGAATCACAGATACGCAGTATTTT. It yields the protein CASSLGGLAGGRITDTQYF.